This T cell receptor (beta chain) is drawn from a study of T-cell memory formation after mild COVID-19. Overall study context: TCR clusters largely stayed donor specific. Findings and limits, study-wide: Day 15 to 85 contractors were CD4/CD8 balanced; later expanders leaned CD4+. Pre-infection memory held some responding clones, suggesting pre-existing cross-reactive T cells responded.

For this clonotype: The antigen is undetermined.

cDNA libraries for TCR alpha and TCR beta, carrying sample barcodes and UMIs, came from 5'RACE with constant-segment primers. Via MiXCR, TCRdb re-called the 5' RACE reads, giving one row per CDR3 protein. This sample has 410,000 or so distinct CDR3 sequences, with about 25% found just once. V was trimmed by 2 bases and J by 0 bases, leaving 10 bases between them. CDR3 size: 15 residues. Germline CDR1 and CDR2: SGHTA and FQGTGA. This receptor was identified in an adult woman who had mild COVID-19 (a few samples of this study predate the infection). Cell type and time point are not known. The sequenced sample consisted of PBMCs or a T cell subset sorted from them (not recorded which). The chain carries TRBV7-3 and TRBJ1-1, with unresolved D. The CDR3 nucleotides are TGTGCCAGCAGCTTATCCAGTGGACTGAACACTGAAGCTTTCTTT. It specifies CASSLSSGLNTEAFF.